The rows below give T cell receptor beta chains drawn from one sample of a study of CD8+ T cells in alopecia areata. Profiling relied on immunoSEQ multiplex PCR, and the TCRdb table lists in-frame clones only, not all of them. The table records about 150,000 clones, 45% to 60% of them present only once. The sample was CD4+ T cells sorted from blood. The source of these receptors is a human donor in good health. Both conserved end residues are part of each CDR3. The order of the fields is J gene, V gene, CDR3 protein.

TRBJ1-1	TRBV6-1	CASSKFGINTEAFF
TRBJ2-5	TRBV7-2	CASSLGGSQETQYF
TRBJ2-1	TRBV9	CASSAAAVGVTYNEQFF
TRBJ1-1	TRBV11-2	CASSPRGNTEAFF
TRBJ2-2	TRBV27	CASSRGAFAGELFF
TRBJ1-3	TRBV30	CAFGQNTIYF
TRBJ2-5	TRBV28	CASSFPQGGQETQYF
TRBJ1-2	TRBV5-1	CASSPGDRGFNYGYTF
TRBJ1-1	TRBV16	CASSQFRTGNTEAFF
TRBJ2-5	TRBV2	CASSTRLVRETQYF
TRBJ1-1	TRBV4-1	CASSRVGLNTEAFF
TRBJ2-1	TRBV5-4	CASSGGSSQQFF
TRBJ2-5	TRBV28	CASSPRTSGSRETQYF
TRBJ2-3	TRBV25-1	CARVSDTQYF
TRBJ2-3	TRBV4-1	CASSQGLAGLSSTDTQYF
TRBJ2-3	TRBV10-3	CAISVLDPSTDTQYF
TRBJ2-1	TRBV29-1	CSAGTGGQGEQFF
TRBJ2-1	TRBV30	CAWSVAGRGYNEQFF
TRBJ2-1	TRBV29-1	CSVGYNEQFF
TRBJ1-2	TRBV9	CASSTGTTNYGYTF
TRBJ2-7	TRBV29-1	CSAGLAGGPKQYF
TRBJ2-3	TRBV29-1	CSVEGAWAGIPDTQYF
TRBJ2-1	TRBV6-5	CASSRGGSYNEQFF
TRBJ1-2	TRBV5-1	CASSLAGENYGYTF
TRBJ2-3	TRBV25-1	CASSDDTSATDTQYF
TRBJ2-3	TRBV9	CASSDDRSTDTQYF
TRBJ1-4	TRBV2	CASSGGPQLFF
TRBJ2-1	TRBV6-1	CASSGASGRPSYNEQFF
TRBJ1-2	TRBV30	CAWRSLGAYGYTF
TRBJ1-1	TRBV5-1	CASSRGQVDTEAFF
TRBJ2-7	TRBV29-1	CSVELRALGGQYF
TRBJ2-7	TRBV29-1	CSVGLAGNEQYF
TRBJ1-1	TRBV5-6	CASSFNQGNTEAFF
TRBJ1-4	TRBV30	CAWSVRGFNEKLFF
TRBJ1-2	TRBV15	CATSRDQGGYGYTF
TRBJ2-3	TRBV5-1	CASSSTTSSADTQYF
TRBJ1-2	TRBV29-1	CSVEGDPYGYTF
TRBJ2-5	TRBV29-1	CSVLPLGETQYF
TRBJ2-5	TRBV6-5	CASSMGVGTQYF
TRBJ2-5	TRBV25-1	CASSGRETQYF
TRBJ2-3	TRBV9	CASSGPGPQGVDTQYF
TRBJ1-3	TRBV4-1	CASSPQVGNTIYF
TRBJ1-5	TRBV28	CASSSIGWQGANQPQHF
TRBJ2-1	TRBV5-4	CASSLDVSGSRGEQFF
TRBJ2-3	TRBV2	CASCVRADTQYF